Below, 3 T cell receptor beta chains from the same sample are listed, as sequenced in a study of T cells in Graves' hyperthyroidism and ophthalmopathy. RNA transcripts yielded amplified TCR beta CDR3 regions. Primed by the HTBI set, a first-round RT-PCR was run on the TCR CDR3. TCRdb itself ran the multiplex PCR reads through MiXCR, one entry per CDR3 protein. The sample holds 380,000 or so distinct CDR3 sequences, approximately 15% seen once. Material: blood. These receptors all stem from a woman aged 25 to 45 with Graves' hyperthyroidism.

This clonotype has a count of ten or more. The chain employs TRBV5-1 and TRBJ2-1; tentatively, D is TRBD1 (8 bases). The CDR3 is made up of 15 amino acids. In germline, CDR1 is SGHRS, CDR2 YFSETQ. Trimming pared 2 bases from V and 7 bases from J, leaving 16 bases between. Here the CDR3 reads CASSLSGGQVNEQFF. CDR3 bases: TGCGCCAGCAGCTTATCGGGGGGACAGGTTAATGAGCAGTTCTTC.

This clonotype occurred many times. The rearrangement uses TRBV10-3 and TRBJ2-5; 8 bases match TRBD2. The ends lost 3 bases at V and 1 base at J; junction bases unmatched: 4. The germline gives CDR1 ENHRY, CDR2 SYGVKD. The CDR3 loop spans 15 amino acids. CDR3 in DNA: TGTGCCATCAGTGATTCGGGAGGGTCCCAAGAGACCCAGTACTTC. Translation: CAISDSGGSQETQYF.

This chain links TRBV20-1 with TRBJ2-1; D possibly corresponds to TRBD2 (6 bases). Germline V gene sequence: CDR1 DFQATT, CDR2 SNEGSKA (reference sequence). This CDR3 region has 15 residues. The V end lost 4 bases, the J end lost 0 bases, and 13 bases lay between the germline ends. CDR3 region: CSATDGRSSYNEQFF. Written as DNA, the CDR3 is TGCAGTGCTACCGATGGGAGGAGCTCCTACAATGAGCAGTTCTTC.